This record looks at one T cell receptor beta chain sequence and its context. As yet, its antigen is unknown. V lost 5 bases and J lost 3; bases outside the gene matches: 2. The germline CDR1 and CDR2 sequences are MNHNY and SVGAGI (reference sequence). The CDR3 is made up of 13 amino acids. This sample is part of a study of cytomegalovirus exposure and HLA in healthy donors. Study results and caveats: A few V segments could not be told apart, such as TRBV6-2 and TRBV6-3, and were left out. V- and J-gene trimming of TCR beta was linked (in a later analysis) to a missense DCLRE1C variant.

Primers included in the PCR were 60 Vbeta and 13 Jbeta primers. Assay used: immunoSEQ multiplex PCR; TCRdb lists only in-frame clones, some missing. The table has about 190,000 clones, 60% to 80% seen once. What was sequenced was PBMCs. The receptor was isolated from a woman in her 30s in good health and CMV-seropositive. This rearrangement joins TRBV6-6 to TRBJ1-1; 8 nucleotides line up with TRBD1. CDR3 nucleotides: TGTGCCAGCAGTCAGGACAGGGACACTGAAGCTTTCTTT. Its translation is CASSQDRDTEAFF.